This T cell receptor beta chain was captured by sequencing in a study of glioma-infiltrating T cells after dendritic cell vaccination. This clone was seen a handful of times. The target antigen is unknown. Sequencing was performed with immunoSEQ multiplex PCR; in TCRdb, only in-frame clones are kept and a portion is missing. This table has 85,000 to 95,000 clones, 70% to 90% appearing once. The CDR3 sequence is 15 residues long. V gave up 0 bases and J gave up 3 bases; unmatched junction bases: 3. The germline gives CDR1 SGHRS, CDR2 YFSETQ. General study findings and limits: Estimated pretreatment TIL content predicted outcome after dendritic cell vaccination.

Sequencing used blood, obtained before dendritic cell vaccination. The chain joins TRBV5-1 to TRBJ1-2; TRBD1 matches at 9 bases. The TCR originated in a human donor with glioblastoma. DNA of the CDR3: TGCGCCAGCAGCTTGGGCCGACAGGGGGACTATGGCTACACCTTC. As protein: CASSLGRQGDYGYTF. The whole variable domain, filled in from reference TRBV5-1 and TRBJ1-2, reads KAGVTQTPRYLIKTRGQQVTLSCSPISGHRSVSWYQQTPGQGLQFLFEYFSETQRNKGNFPGRFSGRQFSNSRSEMNVSTLELGDSALYLCASSLGRQGDYGYTFGSGTRLTVV.